A single sample is the source of the 10 T cell receptor beta chains below, sequenced in a study of shared clonotypes between healthy human individuals. The repertoire was sequenced with immunoSEQ multiplex PCR; TCRdb's copy has only in-frame clones and lacks some. This table holds about 730,000 clones, 55% to 75% found once. Sample: memory CD4+ T cells sorted from blood. Stated subset: CD45RA-negative fraction. These receptors all stem from a woman in her twenties or thirties in good health.

This clone appeared once. The rearrangement joins TRBV6-5 to TRBJ2-3; D is unclear. Trimming stripped 2 bases from V and 1 base from J, with 7 bases between. This CDR3 comprises 14 residues. CDR1 MNHEY and CDR2 SVGAGI come from the germline V gene. As DNA, the CDR3 is TGTGCCAGCAGTTACAGTAGGGGCACAGATACGCAGTATTTT. It yields the protein CASSYSRGTDTQYF.

CDR3 nucleotides: TGTGCCAGCAGTTACCGGATCAACTCCTACGAGCAGTACTTC. Protein sequence: CASSYRINSYEQYF. The chain joins TRBV6-5 to TRBJ2-7; unclear D gene. The CDR3 covers 14 residues. Trimming removed 2 bases from V and 0 bases from J, with 8 bases in between. Germline V gene sequence: CDR1 MNHEY, CDR2 SVGAGI.

The gene calls are TRBV27 and TRBJ1-4, with D perhaps TRBD1 (5 bases). Trimming cost V 2 bases and J 10 bases, with 14 bases left between them. This CDR3 has 14 amino acids. From germline, CDR1 is MNHEY and CDR2 SMNVEV (reference sequence). CDR3: CASSLSRAPPKLFF. In nucleotides, the CDR3 is TGTGCCAGCAGTTTAAGCAGGGCCCCACCAAAACTGTTTTTT.

This chain uses TRBV5-1 with TRBJ2-1; 10 bases align to TRBD2. Trimming removed 4 bases from V and 4 bases from J; junction bases left unmatched: 5. CDR1 SGHRS and CDR2 YFSETQ come from the germline V gene. CDR3 length: 15 amino acids. CDR3 sequence (DNA): TGCGCCAGCAGCGCAGGACTAGCGGAGTACAATGAGCAGTTCTTC. Translating gives CASSAGLAEYNEQFF.

The chain joins TRBV4-1 to TRBJ2-7; D is undetermined. V was cut by 2 bases and J by 6 bases, with 8 bases left in between. The CDR3 covers 12 residues. CDR1 MGHRA and CDR2 YSYEKL come from the germline V gene. Here the CDR3 reads CASSQPVGEQYF. The CDR3 region has the DNA TGCGCCAGCAGCCAACCCGTTGGCGAGCAGTACTTC.

This clone was counted between two and nine times. The chain couples TRBV28 to TRBJ2-7; D possibly corresponds to TRBD2 (5 bases). The V end was cut by 1 base, the J end by 0 bases, with 13 bases between. CDR1 is MDHEN and CDR2 is SYDVKM in the germline V gene. The CDR3 length is 16 residues. CDR3 DNA sequence: TGTGCCAGCAGTTTATTCGGGGAGCAGAACTCCTACGAGCAGTACTTC. Translated, it gives CASSLFGEQNSYEQYF. Combining the CDR3 with reference TRBV28 and TRBJ2-7 gives the whole variable domain DVKVTQSSRYLVKRTGEKVFLECVQDMDHENMFWYRQDPGLGLRLIYFSYDVKMKEKGDIPEGYSVSREKKERFSLILESASTNQTSMYLCASSLFGEQNSYEQYFGPGTRLTVT.

The chain couples TRBV6-6 to TRBJ2-7; 7 positions match TRBD1. V shed 4 bases and J 2 bases; nucleotides not matched to a gene: 5. Germline V gene data show CDR1 as MNHNY and CDR2 as SVGAGI (reference sequence). There are 14 residues in the CDR3. The CDR3 sequence: CASSSRDSTYEQYF. For the CDR3, the DNA is TGTGCCAGCAGTTCTCGGGACAGTACCTACGAGCAGTACTTC.

The chain carries TRBV11-2 and TRBJ1-3, with TRBD1 identical over 8 bases. Germline values: CDR1 SGHAT, CDR2 FQNNGV. V dropped 5 bases and J dropped 6; count of bases not matched to a gene: 3. The CDR3 loop spans 13 amino acids. The CDR3 DNA reads as TGTGCCAGCAGCCCGGGACAGGCAAACACCATATATTTT. It encodes CASSPGQANTIYF.

CDR3 amino acids: CAISESLGKAGTHYGYTF. The CDR3, as DNA: TGTGCCATCAGTGAGTCGCTGGGTAAGGCGGGGACCCACTATGGCTACACCTTC. J is TRBJ1-2 and V is TRBV10-3; TRBD1 is a possible D gene (5 bases). Germline V lookup: CDR1 ENHRY, CDR2 SYGVKD. The ends were cut back, 0 bases at V and 3 bases at J, with 20 bases in the middle. This CDR3 region has 18 residues.

The chain couples TRBV28 to TRBJ2-5; 9 positions match TRBD2. Trimming cost V 7 bases and J 5 bases; bases outside gene matches: 11. The CDR3 consists of 15 residues. Looked up from germline, CDR1 is MDHEN and CDR2 is SYDVKM. The CDR3 DNA follows: TGTGCCAGCACCTCCGGGACTAGCAGGGCGGAGACCCAGTACTTC. It codes for CASTSGTSRAETQYF.